These T cell receptor beta chains were read from a single sample in a study of T cell responses to AZD1222 COVID-19 vaccine. TCRdb's copy holds only in-frame clones and misses some; the assay was immunoSEQ multiplex PCR. The profile shows under 110,000 clones, less than 95% of them singletons. The sample in question was peripheral blood, obtained 28 days after the second AZD1222 dose. Receptor source: an adult who received the AZD1222 COVID-19 vaccine. Both conserved end residues are part of each CDR3. A D gene is named only where the DNA matches it firmly. Clone size, where shown, is once, few, many, or a class for clones that have expanded.

d_call cdr3_length clone_size j_call v_call cdr3_nt cdr3_aa
. 15 . TRBJ1-5 TRBV19 TGTGCCAGTAGCCCAGGGGCTGGGCGGAATCAGCCCCAGCATTTT CASSPGAGRNQPQHF
. 15 . TRBJ1-5 TRBV6-2/TRBV6-3 TGTGCCAGCAGTTACGGGGGAGGGAACAATCAGCCCCAGCATTTT CASSYGGGNNQPQHF
. 15 once TRBJ1-1 TRBV4-2 TGTGCCAGCAGCCAAGAGCGGACAGTTAACACTGAAGCTTTCTTT CASSQERTVNTEAFF
. 14 . TRBJ2-7 TRBV25-1 TGTGCCAGCAGTCCCCGCGGACGGTCCTACGAGCAGTACTTC CASSPRGRSYEQYF
TRBD2 21 . TRBJ2-7 TRBV4-2 TGTGCCAGCAGCCAAGAATTTAGGGCTAGCGGACAACTGGGGACCTCCTACGAGCAGTACTTC CASSQEFRASGQLGTSYEQYF
TRBD1 13 . TRBJ1-2 TRBV6-1 TGTGCCAGCAGTGATGGGACAGGGGTTGGCTACACCTTC CASSDGTGVGYTF
TRBD1 13 . TRBJ2-7 TRBV12-3/TRBV12-4 TGTGCCAGCAGACAGGGGCCCTCCTACGAGCAGTACTTC CASRQGPSYEQYF
. 15 . TRBJ1-6 TRBV7-2 TGTGCCAGCAGCTCCTACGGCCTGGAAAATTCACCCCTCCACTTT CASSSYGLENSPLHF
. 13 . TRBJ1-2 TRBV10-3 TGTGCCATCAGACTGGACAGCTCTTATGGCTACACCTTC CAIRLDSSYGYTF
TRBD2 15 . TRBJ2-3 TRBV6-5 TGTGCCAGCACCCCTCCGGGGGGTCGCACAGATACGCAGTATTTT CASTPPGGRTDTQYF
. 14 . TRBJ2-7 TRBV6-1 TGTGCCAGCAGTGAATCCCCAGGGTTTTCGATGCAGTACTTC CASSESPGFSMQYF
. 11 . TRBJ1-2 TRBV2 TGTGCCAGCAGTGAAACGGCAAGCTACACCTTC CASSETASYTF
. 19 . TRBJ1-1 TRBV10-3 TGTGCCACCCGGGCCGGGGGGGGTTGGGGAGGAGTTGGGAACACTGAAGCTTTCTTT CATRAGGGWGGVGNTEAFF
. 15 . TRBJ1-1 TRBV7-9 TGTGCCAGCAGCGTAAGAGGGCAGGGGAAAACTGAAGCTTTCTTT CASSVRGQGKTEAFF
TRBD1 15 . TRBJ1-4 TRBV6-5 TGTGCCAGCAAGGGTAGGACAGGCCCTCGGGAAAAACTGTTTTTT CASKGRTGPREKLFF
. 16 . TRBJ2-3 TRBV15 TGTGCCACCAGCACTAGGGACGGATTGGTCGCAGATACGCAGTATTTT CATSTRDGLVADTQYF
. 14 few TRBJ1-1 TRBV6-5 TGTGCCAGCAGGATCGCTGATATGAACACTGAAGCTTTCTTT CASRIADMNTEAFF
. 12 . TRBJ1-1 TRBV11-2 TGTGCCAGCAGCTTTGACAGGACTGAAGCTTTCTTT CASSFDRTEAFF
. 14 once TRBJ2-3 TRBV19 TGTGCCAGTATTCCATCCACTAGCACAGATACGCAGTATTTT CASIPSTSTDTQYF
. 13 . TRBJ2-1 TRBV5-1 TGCGCCAGCAGCTTGGGGGAGGAGGTTGCGCAGTTCTTC CASSLGEEVAQFF
. 14 . TRBJ2-7 TRBV3-1/TRBV3-2 TGTGCCAGCAGCCAATTCGGAAAGGGAGACGAGCAGTACTTC CASSQFGKGDEQYF
. 15 few TRBJ2-7 TRBV27 TGTGCCAGCAGTTTCGGGCTTTTAGCTGCCCGCGAGCAGTACTTC CASSFGLLAAREQYF
. 12 once TRBJ1-2 TRBV10-3 TGTGCCATCAGTGAGTCAACCACTGGCTACACCTTC CAISESTTGYTF
TRBD1 14 . TRBJ2-3 TRBV19 TGTGCCAGTTTGAACAGGGGGGAGACAGATACGCAGTATTTT CASLNRGETDTQYF
. 12 . TRBJ1-1 TRBV10-2 TGCGCCAGTGGTCCCGGGGGAGAAAAAGCTTTCTTT CASGPGGEKAFF
TRBD1 15 . TRBJ1-2 TRBV2 TGTGCCAGCAGTGAATTTTGGCAGGGGGCTAATGGCTACACCTTC CASSEFWQGANGYTF
. 11 . TRBJ2-5 TRBV6-2/TRBV6-3 TGTGCCAGCAGTTTTATGGAGACCCAGTACTTC CASSFMETQYF
TRBD2 16 . TRBJ2-1 TRBV7-2 TGTGCCAGCAGCTTAGGCGGCGGGGGGCGATACAATGAGCAGTTCTTC CASSLGGGGRYNEQFF
TRBD2 14 . TRBJ2-5 TRBV19 TGTGCCAGCCAGACTAGCGGGGATCAAGAGACCCAGTACTTC CASQTSGDQETQYF
. 15 . TRBJ1-5 TRBV15 TGTGCCACCAGCAGAGGATTTGGCGAAAATCAGCCCCAGCATTTT CATSRGFGENQPQHF
. 16 once TRBJ2-7 TRBV7-8 TGTGCCAGCAGCTTAGGGGGGGGACAGACATACTACGAGCAGTACTTC CASSLGGGQTYYEQYF
. 11 . TRBJ1-2 TRBV6-5 TGTGCCAGCAGGAGAGCACTGGGCTACACCTTC CASRRALGYTF
TRBD1 16 . TRBJ1-1 TRBV5-1 TGCGCCAGCAGCCACCAGGGGGGGCGTAAGGACACTGAAGCTTTCTTT CASSHQGGRKDTEAFF
TRBD2 16 . TRBJ2-5 TRBV7-2 TGTGCCAGCAGCTTAGCCCCCCCGGGGGGGCAAGAGACCCAGTACTTC CASSLAPPGGQETQYF
TRBD1 18 . TRBJ2-6 TRBV10-1 TGCGCCATCCCCAGTGCCGGGACAGAGGCCTCTGGGGCCAACGTCCTGACTTTC CAIPSAGTEASGANVLTF
. 14 . TRBJ1-5 TRBV6-5 TGTGCCAGCAGCCCCAACCATAGCAATCAGCCCCAGCATTTT CASSPNHSNQPQHF
TRBD1 16 . TRBJ1-5 TRBV6-2/TRBV6-3 TGTGCCAGCAGTTACTCCGGGACAGGGTCTCATCAGCCCCAGCATTTT CASSYSGTGSHQPQHF
TRBD1 15 . TRBJ2-1 TRBV27 TGTGCCAGCAAAAAACAGGGGAGCTCCTACAATGAGCAGTTCTTC CASKKQGSSYNEQFF
. 15 once TRBJ1-4 TRBV7-2 TGTGCCAGCAGTTTCGCGTGGGGTACTAATGAAAAACTGTTTTTT CASSFAWGTNEKLFF
. 17 . TRBJ2-7 TRBV24-1 TGTGCCACCAGTGAGGACGACCGGGACCACCTTGCCCACGAGCAGTACTTC CATSEDDRDHLAHEQYF
. 15 . TRBJ2-7 TRBV5-1 TGCGCCAGCACGTTCGGTGGGGCCAGCTCCTACGAGCAGTACTTC CASTFGGASSYEQYF
. 12 . TRBJ2-7 TRBV5-1 TGCGCCAGCAGCTTGCAGGGCTACGAGCAGTACTTC CASSLQGYEQYF